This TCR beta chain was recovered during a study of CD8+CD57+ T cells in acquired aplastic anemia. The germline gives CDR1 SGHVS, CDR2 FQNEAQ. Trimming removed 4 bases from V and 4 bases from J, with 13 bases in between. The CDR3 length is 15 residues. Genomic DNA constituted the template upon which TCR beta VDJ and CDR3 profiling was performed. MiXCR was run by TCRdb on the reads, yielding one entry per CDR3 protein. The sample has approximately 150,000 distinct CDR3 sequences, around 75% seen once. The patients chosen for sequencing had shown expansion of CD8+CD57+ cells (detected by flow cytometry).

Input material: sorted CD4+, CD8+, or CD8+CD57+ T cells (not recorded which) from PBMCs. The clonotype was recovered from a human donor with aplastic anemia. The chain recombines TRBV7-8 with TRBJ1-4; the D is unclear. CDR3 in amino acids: CASSSSRRSNEKLFF. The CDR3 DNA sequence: TGTGCCAGCAGCTCCTCCCGACGGAGTAATGAAAAACTGTTTTTT.